Sequencing of this T cell receptor beta chain was carried out in a study of blood T cell repertoires in COVID-19. About the research overall: The United States, Italy and Spain provided the acute and convalescent COVID-19 samples.

Source study methods: By means of reference gene primer amplification, nucleated cell counts were estimated. Repertoires were generated with immunoSEQ multiplex PCR, while TCRdb's copy carries only in-frame clones and drops some. V and J calls and clone size follow that table, whereas D and trimming were derived from the DNA. The data contain 270,000 or so clones, around nine tenths of them seen just once; the ten biggest clones take up roughly 0.96%. The germline CDR1 and CDR2 sequences are MNHEY and SVGAGI. This CDR3 region has 14 residues. V lost 6 bases and J 3 bases, leaving 12 bases between the germline ends.

The sequenced sample consisted of peripheral blood. This clonotype originated in a woman between 40 and 50 years old who had recovered from COVID-19. This chain links TRBV6-5 with TRBJ1-3, with D uncertain. The CDR3 is CASRGLTSGNTIYF. The CDR3 DNA reads TGTGCCAGCAGAGGTCTCACTAGTGGAAACACCATATATTTT.